The clone carrying this T cell receptor (beta chain) has more than one count but fewer than ten. This CDR3 region has 15 residues. The V gene end was trimmed by 6 bases and the J gene end by 8 bases; junction bases not matched to a gene: 10. This entry is derived from a study of T-cell memory formation after mild COVID-19. A single record per CDR3 protein comes from TCRdb applying MiXCR to the 5' RACE reads. The table lists approximately 580,000 distinct CDR3 sequences, around 21% of them singletons. Input material: PBMCs or a T cell subset sorted from them (not recorded which). V is TRBV12-3 or TRBV12-4 and J is TRBJ2-1; TRBD2 aligns across 10 bases. The origin of this receptor is an adult woman who had mild COVID-19 (a few samples of this study predate the infection). Cell type and time point are not known. CDR3 sequence: CASSLVLAGRDEQFF. Here the CDR3 DNA reads TGTGCCAGCAGCTTGGTACTAGCGGGACGGGATGAGCAGTTCTTC.